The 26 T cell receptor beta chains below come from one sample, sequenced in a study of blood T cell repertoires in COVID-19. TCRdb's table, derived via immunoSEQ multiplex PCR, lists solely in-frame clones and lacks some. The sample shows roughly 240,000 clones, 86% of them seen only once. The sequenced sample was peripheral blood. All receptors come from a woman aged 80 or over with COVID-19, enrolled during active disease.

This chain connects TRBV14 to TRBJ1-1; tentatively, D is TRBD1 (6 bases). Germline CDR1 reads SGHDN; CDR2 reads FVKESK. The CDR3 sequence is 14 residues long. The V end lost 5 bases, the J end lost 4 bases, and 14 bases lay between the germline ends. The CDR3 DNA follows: TGTGCCAGCAGCACGACAGGCATGTCCACTGAAGCTTTCTTT. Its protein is CASSTTGMSTEAFF.

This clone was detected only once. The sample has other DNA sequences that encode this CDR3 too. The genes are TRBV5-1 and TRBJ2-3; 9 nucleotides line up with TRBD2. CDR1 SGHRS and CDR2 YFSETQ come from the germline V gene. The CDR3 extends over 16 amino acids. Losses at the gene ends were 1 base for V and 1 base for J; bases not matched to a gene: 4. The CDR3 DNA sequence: TGCGCCAGCAGCTTGAGCGGGGGGCCTGGCACAGATACGCAGTATTTT. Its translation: CASSLSGGPGTDTQYF.

This CDR3 reads CASSQDQGGHYGYTF. The CDR3 nucleotides are TGTGCCAGCAGCCAAGATCAGGGGGGACACTATGGCTACACCTTC. This rearrangement joins TRBV4-2 to TRBJ1-2, with 7 nucleotides matching TRBD1. V was pared by 0 bases and J by 3 bases, with 4 bases of the junction left unmatched. The germline V gene has CDR1 LGHNA and CDR2 YNFKEQ. This CDR3 spans 15 amino acids.

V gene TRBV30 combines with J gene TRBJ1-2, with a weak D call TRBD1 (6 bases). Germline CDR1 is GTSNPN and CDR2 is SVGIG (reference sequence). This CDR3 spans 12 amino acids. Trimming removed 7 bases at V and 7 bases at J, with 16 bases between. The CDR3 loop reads CASRGGGSGYTF. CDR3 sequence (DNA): TGTGCCTCGCGAGGGGGTGGGTCTGGCTACACCTTC. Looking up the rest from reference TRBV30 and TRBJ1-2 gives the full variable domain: SQTIHQWPATLVQPVGSPLSLECTVEGTSNPNLYWYRQAAGRGLQLLFYSVGIGQISSEVPQNLSASRPQDRQFILSSKKLLLSDSGFYLCASRGGGSGYTFGSGTRLTVV.

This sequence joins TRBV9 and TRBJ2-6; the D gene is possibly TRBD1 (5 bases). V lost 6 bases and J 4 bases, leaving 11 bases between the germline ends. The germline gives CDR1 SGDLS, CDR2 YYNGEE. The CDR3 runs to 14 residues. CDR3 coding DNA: TGTGCCAGCACCAGGGTGGCCGGGGCCAACGTCCTGACTTTC. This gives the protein CASTRVAGANVLTF.

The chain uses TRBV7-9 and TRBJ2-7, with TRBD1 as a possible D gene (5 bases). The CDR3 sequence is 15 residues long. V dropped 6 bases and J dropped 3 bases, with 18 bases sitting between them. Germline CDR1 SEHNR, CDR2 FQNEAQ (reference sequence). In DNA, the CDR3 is TGTGCCAGCAGTTCTCCCCAGGGTTCCCTCTACGAGCAGTACTTC. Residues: CASSSPQGSLYEQYF.

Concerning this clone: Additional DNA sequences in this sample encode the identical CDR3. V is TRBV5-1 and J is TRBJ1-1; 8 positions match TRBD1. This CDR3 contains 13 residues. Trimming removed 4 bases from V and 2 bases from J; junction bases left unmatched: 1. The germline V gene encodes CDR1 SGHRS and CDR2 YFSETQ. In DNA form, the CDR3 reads TGCGCCAGCAGCGGACAGGGAAACACTGAAGCTTTCTTT. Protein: CASSGQGNTEAFF.

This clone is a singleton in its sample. CDR3: CASSLAGQGSTEKLFF. CDR3 coding DNA: TGTGCCAGCAGCTTGGCAGGGCAGGGTTCTACTGAAAAACTGTTTTTT. The chain couples TRBV5-5 to TRBJ1-4, with D tentatively TRBD1 (5 bases). The germline V gene encodes CDR1 SGHKS and CDR2 YYEKEE (reference sequence). Between the trimmed V and J ends, which lost 0 bases and 7 bases, there was a span of 16 bases. This CDR3 spans 16 amino acids.

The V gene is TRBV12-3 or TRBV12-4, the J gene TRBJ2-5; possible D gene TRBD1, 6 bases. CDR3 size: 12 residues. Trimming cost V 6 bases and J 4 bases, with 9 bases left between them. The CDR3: CASRGAGETQYF. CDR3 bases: TGTGCCAGCAGGGGGGCCGGAGAGACCCAGTACTTC.

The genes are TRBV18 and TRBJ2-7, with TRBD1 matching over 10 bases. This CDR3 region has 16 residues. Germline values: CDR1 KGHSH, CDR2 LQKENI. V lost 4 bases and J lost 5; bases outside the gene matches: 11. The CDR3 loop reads CASSHLGSGTGDEQYF. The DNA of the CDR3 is TGTGCCAGCTCACACTTGGGTTCCGGGACAGGGGACGAGCAGTACTTC.

The CDR3 here is CASSSRGGAFQPDTQYF. The CDR3 DNA reads as TGTGCCAGTAGCTCCCGGGGGGGGGCCTTCCAGCCAGATACGCAGTATTTT. This rearrangement joins TRBV28 to TRBJ2-3, with TRBD2 identical over 8 bases. Trimming removed 9 bases from V and 4 bases from J; junction bases left unmatched: 18. CDR3 length: 17 amino acids. Germline-derived CDR1 and CDR2 are MDHEN and SYDVKM.

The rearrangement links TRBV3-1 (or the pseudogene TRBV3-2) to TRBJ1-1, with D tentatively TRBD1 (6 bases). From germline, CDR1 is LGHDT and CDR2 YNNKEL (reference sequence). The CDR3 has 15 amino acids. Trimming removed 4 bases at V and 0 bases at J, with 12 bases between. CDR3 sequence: CASSLGEGVNTEAFF. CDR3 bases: TGTGCCAGCAGCCTAGGGGAGGGGGTGAACACTGAAGCTTTCTTT.

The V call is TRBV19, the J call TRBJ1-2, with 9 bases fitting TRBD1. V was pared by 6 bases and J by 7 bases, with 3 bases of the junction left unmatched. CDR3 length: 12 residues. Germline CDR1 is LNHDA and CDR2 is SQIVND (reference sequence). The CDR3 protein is CASRGTGPGYTF. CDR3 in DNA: TGTGCCAGTAGGGGGACAGGGCCTGGCTACACCTTC.

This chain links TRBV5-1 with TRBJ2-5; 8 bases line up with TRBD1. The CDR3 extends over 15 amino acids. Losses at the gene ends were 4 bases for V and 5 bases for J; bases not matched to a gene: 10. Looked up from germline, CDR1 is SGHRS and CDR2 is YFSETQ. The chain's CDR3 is CASSPAGQGWETQYF. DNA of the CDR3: TGCGCCAGCAGCCCCGCCGGACAGGGATGGGAGACCCAGTACTTC. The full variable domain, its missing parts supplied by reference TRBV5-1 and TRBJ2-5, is KAGVTQTPRYLIKTRGQQVTLSCSPISGHRSVSWYQQTPGQGLQFLFEYFSETQRNKGNFPGRFSGRQFSNSRSEMNVSTLELGDSALYLCASSPAGQGWETQYFGPGTRLLVL.

The CDR3 region is CATSGLTSGGYNEQFF. The CDR3 DNA is TGTGCCACCAGTGGCCTGACTAGCGGAGGTTACAATGAGCAGTTCTTC. The V call is TRBV24-1, the J call TRBJ2-1; 9 nucleotides line up with TRBD2. The CDR3 sequence is 16 residues long. V shed 5 bases and J 4 bases; nucleotides not matched to a gene: 8. Germline V gene lookup returns CDR1 KGHDR and CDR2 SFDVKD.

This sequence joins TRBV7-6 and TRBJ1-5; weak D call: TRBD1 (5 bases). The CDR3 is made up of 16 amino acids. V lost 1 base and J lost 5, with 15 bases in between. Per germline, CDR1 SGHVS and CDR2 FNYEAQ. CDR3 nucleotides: TGTGCCAGCAGCTTAGTCGCAGGGATAGGTGATCAGCCCCAGCATTTT. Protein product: CASSLVAGIGDQPQHF. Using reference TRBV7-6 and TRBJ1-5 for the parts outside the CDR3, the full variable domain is GAGVSQSPRYKVTKRGQDVALRCDPISGHVSLYWYRQALGQGPEFLTYFNYEAQQDKSGLPNDRFSAERPEGSISTLTIQRTEQRDSAMYRCASSLVAGIGDQPQHFGDGTRLSIL.

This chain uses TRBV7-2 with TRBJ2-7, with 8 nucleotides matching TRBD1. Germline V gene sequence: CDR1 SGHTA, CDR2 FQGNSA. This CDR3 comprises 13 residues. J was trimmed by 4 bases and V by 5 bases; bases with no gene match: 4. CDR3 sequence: CASSQGANYEQYF. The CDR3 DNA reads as TGTGCCAGCAGCCAGGGGGCCAATTACGAGCAGTACTTC.

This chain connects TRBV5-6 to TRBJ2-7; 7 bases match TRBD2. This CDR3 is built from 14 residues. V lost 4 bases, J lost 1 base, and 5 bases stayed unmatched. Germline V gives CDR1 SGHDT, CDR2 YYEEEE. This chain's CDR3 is CASSGGVRSYEQYV. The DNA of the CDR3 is TGTGCCAGCAGCGGGGGGGTACGTTCCTACGAGCAGTACGTC.

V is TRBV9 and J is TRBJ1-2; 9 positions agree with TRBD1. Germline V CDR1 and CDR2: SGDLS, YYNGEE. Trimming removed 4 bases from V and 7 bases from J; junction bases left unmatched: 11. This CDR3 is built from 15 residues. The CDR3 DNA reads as TGTGCCAGCAGCTTTACCGGGACAGGGAACCTTGGCTACACCTTC. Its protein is CASSFTGTGNLGYTF.

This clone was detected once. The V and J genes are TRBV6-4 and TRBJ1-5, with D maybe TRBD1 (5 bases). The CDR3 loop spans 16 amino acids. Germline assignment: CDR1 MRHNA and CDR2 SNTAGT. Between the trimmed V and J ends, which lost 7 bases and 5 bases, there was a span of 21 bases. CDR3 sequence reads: CASTHQRGEDHQPQHF. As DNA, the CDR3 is TGTGCCAGCACCCACCAGCGGGGGGAAGACCATCAGCCCCAGCATTTT.

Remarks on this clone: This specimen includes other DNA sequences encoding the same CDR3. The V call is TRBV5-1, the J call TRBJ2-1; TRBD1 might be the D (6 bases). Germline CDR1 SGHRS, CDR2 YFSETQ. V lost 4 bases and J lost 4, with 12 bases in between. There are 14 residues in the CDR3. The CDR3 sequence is CASSPGTGYNEQFF. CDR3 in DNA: TGCGCCAGCAGCCCTGGTACAGGGTACAATGAGCAGTTCTTC. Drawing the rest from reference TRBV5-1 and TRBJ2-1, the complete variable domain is KAGVTQTPRYLIKTRGQQVTLSCSPISGHRSVSWYQQTPGQGLQFLFEYFSETQRNKGNFPGRFSGRQFSNSRSEMNVSTLELGDSALYLCASSPGTGYNEQFFGPGTRLTVL.

CDR3 nucleotides: TGTGCCTCCCGAGGACAGGCGGATCAGCCCCAGCATTTT. This translates into CASRGQADQPQHF. The chain couples TRBV10-3 to TRBJ1-5, with 7 bases lining up with TRBD1. The CDR3 contains 13 residues. Germline CDR1 ENHRY, CDR2 SYGVKD. The trim removed 11 bases at V and 5 bases at J, leaving 9 bases unmatched.

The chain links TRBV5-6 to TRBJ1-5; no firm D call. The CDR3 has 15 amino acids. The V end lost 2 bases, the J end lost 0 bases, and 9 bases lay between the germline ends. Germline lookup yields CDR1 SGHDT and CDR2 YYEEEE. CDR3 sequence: CASSLGDHSNQPQHF. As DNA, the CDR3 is TGTGCCAGCAGCTTAGGAGATCATAGCAATCAGCCCCAGCATTTT.

This CDR3 is CASRGQNLQPQHF. CDR3 bases: TGTGCCAGCAGGGGACAGAACCTTCAGCCCCAGCATTTT. This chain links TRBV2 with TRBJ1-5; 7 bases map to TRBD1. V lost 6 bases and J lost 6; bases outside the gene matches: 5. Germline CDR1 and CDR2: SNHLY and FYNNEI. The CDR3 spans 13 residues.

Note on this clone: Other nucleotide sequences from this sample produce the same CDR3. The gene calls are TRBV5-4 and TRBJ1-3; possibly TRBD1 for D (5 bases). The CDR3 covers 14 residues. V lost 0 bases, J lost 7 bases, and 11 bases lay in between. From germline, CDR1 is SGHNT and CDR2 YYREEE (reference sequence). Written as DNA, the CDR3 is TGTGCCAGCAGCTTGGGGGGCAGCGGGAACACCATATATTTT. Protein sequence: CASSLGGSGNTIYF. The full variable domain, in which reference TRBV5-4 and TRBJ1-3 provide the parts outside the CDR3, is ETGVTQSPTHLIKTRGQQVTLRCSSQSGHNTVSWYQQALGQGPQFIFQYYREEENGRGNFPPRFSGLQFPNYSSELNVNALELDDSALYLCASSLGGSGNTIYFGEGSWLTVV.

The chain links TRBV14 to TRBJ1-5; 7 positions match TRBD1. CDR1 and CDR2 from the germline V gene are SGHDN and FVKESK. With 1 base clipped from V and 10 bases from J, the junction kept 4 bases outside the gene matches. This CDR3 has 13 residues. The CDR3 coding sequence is TGTGCCAGCAGCCAAGGACAGGGCAGACCCCAGCATTTT. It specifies CASSQGQGRPQHF.